Listed below are T cell receptor beta chains from one sample, sequenced in a study of yellow fever vaccine responses in identical twins. TCRdb redid the calling of the RT-PCR reads with MiXCR, one entry per CDR3 protein. The sample yields about 390 distinct CDR3 sequences, less than 65% seen once. Material: T cells from blood (PBMCs), unsorted or a sorted subset (not recorded which), obtained before or after yellow fever vaccination (not recorded which). These receptors were collected from a female donor who received the yellow fever vaccine. Each CDR3 is given with its conserved first and last residue. The D gene is left open where the match is weak. Rows give clone size only sometimes, using once, few, many, or a class for an expanded clone.

j_call	d_call	clone_size	v_call	cdr3_aa	cdr3_nt
TRBJ1-6	.	.	TRBV11-1	CAFHPAGYNSPLHF	TGTGCCTTCCACCCCGCGGGCTATAATTCACCCCTCCACTTT
TRBJ2-1	TRBD2	once	TRBV3-1	CASGRGLAGASNEQFF	TGTGCCAGCGGAAGGGGTCTAGCGGGGGCCTCTAATGAGCAGTTCTTC
TRBJ1-4	.	few	TRBV23-1	CASSQSCQRMKNCFF	.
TRBJ1-1	.	.	TRBV23-1	CASSHWAGLHTEAFF	TGCGCCAGCAGTCACTGGGCAGGTCTACACACTGAAGCTTTCTTT
TRBJ2-5	.	.	TRBV20-1	CSAIHPPGETQYF	TGCAGTGCTATACACCCCCCGGGGGAGACCCAGTACTTC
TRBJ1-2	.	.	TRBV7-6	CASSLGARARAYGYTF	TGTGCCAGCAGCTTAGGGGCTCGAGCGAGGGCCTATGGCTACACCTTC
TRBJ1-6	.	.	TRBV6-5	CASSYSGRTSYNSPLHF	TGTGCCAGCAGTTACTCAGGCCGAACCTCCTATAATTCACCCCTCCACTTT
TRBJ1-1	.	few	TRBV23-1	CASSHWGREAEAFF	TGCGCCAGCAGTCATTGGGGCAGGGAGGCTGAAGCTTTCTTT
TRBJ2-3	.	.	TRBV7-2	CASRSRGAYTQYF	TGTGCCAGCAGGTCCCGGGGGGCCTATACGCAGTATTTT
TRBJ2-1	.	.	TRBV11-2	CASSVVVVSRNEQFF	TGTGCCAGCAGCGTCGTGGTGGTGTCGCGCAATGAGCAGTTCTTC
TRBJ1-1	.	few	TRBV10-1	CASTAAFF	TGCGCCAGCACAGCCGCTTTCTTT
TRBJ2-2	TRBD2	.	TRBV11-3	CASSLGGLAGTFTGELFF	TGTGCCAGCAGCTTAGGAGGACTAGCGGGGACGTTTACCGGGGAGCTGTTTTTT
TRBJ2-1	.	.	TRBV12-3/TRBV12-4	CASTPGGEDHNEQFF	TGTGCCAGCACCCCAGGGGGGGAGGACCACAATGAGCAGTTCTTC
TRBJ1-1	.	.	TRBV5-5	CASSTTRVGAFF	TGTGCCAGCAGCACTACTCGGGTGGGAGCTTTCTTT
TRBJ1-5	TRBD1	.	TRBV23-1	CASSQPQGGDQPQHF	TGCGCCAGCAGTCAACCCCAGGGGGGGGATCAGCCCCAGCATTTT
TRBJ2-5	.	.	TRBV11-3	CASSLGYQETQYF	TGTGCCAGCAGCTTAGGGTACCAAGAGACCCAGTACTTC
TRBJ2-7	.	few	TRBV11-1	CASSLAISSYEQYF	TGTGCCAGCAGCTTGGCGATCAGCTCCTACGAGCAGTACTTC
TRBJ1-6	.	hyperexpanded	TRBV2	CASSDKNSPLHF	TGTGCCAGCAGTGACAAAAATTCACCCCTCCACTTT
TRBJ2-3	TRBD2	.	TRBV7-9	CASLPWGRGEDTQYF	TGTGCCAGCTTGCCCTGGGGGAGGGGAGAAGATACGCAGTATTTT
TRBJ1-2	.	.	TRBV4-2	CASSPWVGLDYGYTF	TGTGCCAGCAGCCCATGGGTAGGTTTGGACTATGGCTACACCTTC
TRBJ1-2	.	.	TRBV30	CAWSPPMRWGYTF	TGTGCCTGGAGTCCCCCCATGCGTTGGGGCTACACCTTC
TRBJ1-5	.	.	TRBV30	CAWSQGQFNQPQHF	TGTGCCTGGAGTCAGGGGCAGTTCAATCAGCCCCAGCATTTT
TRBJ2-1	TRBD2	.	TRBV2	CAKQGEGGDNEQFF	TGTGCTAAGCAAGGGGAGGGAGGCGACAATGAGCAGTTCTTC
TRBJ1-1	.	hyperexpanded	TRBV6-5	CASSLTGNTEAFF	TGTGCCAGCAGTTTGACAGGGAACACTGAAGCTTTCTTT
TRBJ2-7	.	.	TRBV5-5	CASSLGRAGSYEQYF	TGTGCCAGCAGCTTAGGGCGGGCCGGCTCCTACGAGCAGTACTTC
TRBJ1-5	.	few	TRBV23-1	CASSQSGRARDQPQHF	TGCGCCAGCAGTCAATCGGGGAGGGCTCGTGATCAGCCCCAGCATTTT
TRBJ1-1	.	few	TRBV23-1	CASSQLPRGGNTEAFF	TGCGCCAGCAGCCAACTCCCCAGGGGCGGGAACACTGAAGCTTTCTTT
TRBJ2-6	.	.	TRBV5-1	CASSAGTTSSGANVLTF	TGCGCCAGCAGCGCCGGGACAACTAGCTCTGGGGCCAACGTCCTGACTTTC
TRBJ2-3	TRBD2	hyperexpanded	TRBV11-2	CASTPDSGGTDTQYF	TGTGCCAGCACCCCCGATAGCGGGGGCACAGATACGCAGTATTTT
TRBJ1-1	.	.	TRBV19	CASISGRYEAFF	TGTGCCAGCATATCTGGACGGTATGAAGCTTTCTTT
TRBJ2-5	.	.	TRBV7-9	CASSLGWSETQYF	TGTGCCAGCAGCTTAGGCTGGTCAGAGACCCAGTACTTC
TRBJ2-7	.	.	TRBV7-6	CASSSGLGREQYF	TGTGCCAGCAGCTCAGGACTTGGGCGCGAGCAGTACTTC
TRBJ1-1	.	.	TRBV23-1	CASSQQVDENTEAFF	TGCGCCAGCAGTCAGCAGGTTGACGAGAACACTGAAGCTTTCTTT
TRBJ2-1	TRBD2	.	TRBV5-6	CASSPSGSSYNEQFF	TGTGCCAGCAGCCCAAGCGGGAGCTCCTACAATGAGCAGTTCTTC
TRBJ2-5	TRBD2	.	TRBV11-3	CASSLRTSRQETQYF	TGTGCCAGCAGCTTGAGGACTAGCCGACAAGAGACCCAGTACTTC
TRBJ1-2	TRBD1	.	TRBV11-3	CASSPGQGAGGYTF	TGTGCCAGCAGCCCGGGACAGGGGGCCGGGGGCTACACCTTC
TRBJ1-2	.	.	TRBV4-1	CASSQEGRAGHGYTF	TGCGCCAGCAGCCAAGAGGGCAGGGCGGGACATGGCTACACCTTC
TRBJ2-3	.	.	TRBV12-1	CASSACRDTQYF	TGTGCCAGCAGCGCCTGCAGGGATACGCAGTATTTT
TRBJ1-2	.	few	TRBV4-1	CASSQEVGAGGYGYTF	TGCGCCAGCAGCCAAGAAGTGGGCGCAGGAGGCTATGGCTACACCTTC